These T cell receptor beta chains were read from a single sample in a study of cytomegalovirus exposure and HLA in healthy donors. Sequenced by immunoSEQ multiplex PCR; TCRdb stores in-frame clones only, minus some. The table records 100,000 or so clones, 75% to 85% of them present only once. Sample: PBMCs. All receptors derive from a man aged 30 to 39 in good health and CMV-seronegative. Both conserved end residues are part of each CDR3. The order of the fields is V gene, J gene, CDR3 protein.

v_call: TRBV28
j_call: TRBJ2-7
cdr3_aa: CASIFGGTGSSSEQYF

v_call: TRBV9
j_call: TRBJ1-5
cdr3_aa: CASSVGQGNQPQHF

v_call: TRBV14
j_call: TRBJ2-3
cdr3_aa: CASSQLAGGRDTQYF

v_call: TRBV19
j_call: TRBJ2-7
cdr3_aa: CASSIGTGVFAEQYF

v_call: TRBV4-3
j_call: TRBJ2-1
cdr3_aa: CASSQDPGVVADYNEQFF

v_call: TRBV30
j_call: TRBJ2-6
cdr3_aa: CALNTGTVSGANVLTF

v_call: TRBV5-1
j_call: TRBJ1-2
cdr3_aa: CASKLGSEGGRGYTF

v_call: TRBV7-6
j_call: TRBJ2-1
cdr3_aa: CASSSTGGSYNEQFF

v_call: TRBV5-1
j_call: TRBJ1-1
cdr3_aa: CASSLAQGGTTEAFF

v_call: TRBV2
j_call: TRBJ2-1
cdr3_aa: CASRGRDRGRYGQFF

v_call: TRBV28
j_call: NA
cdr3_aa: CASTETGGEYEQYF

v_call: TRBV9
j_call: TRBJ2-6
cdr3_aa: CASSDTASTRSGANVLTF

v_call: TRBV5-1
j_call: TRBJ2-7
cdr3_aa: CASSPQGQGNKYF

v_call: TRBV7-9
j_call: TRBJ2-5
cdr3_aa: CASSLGGKEETQYF

v_call: TRBV28
j_call: TRBJ2-6
cdr3_aa: CASSLSGANVLTF

v_call: TRBV27
j_call: TRBJ1-5
cdr3_aa: CASSLIENQPQHF

v_call: TRBV29-1
j_call: TRBJ1-2
cdr3_aa: CSVPPFGGPGGYTF

v_call: TRBV4-1
j_call: TRBJ2-1
cdr3_aa: CASSHIGLAGETYNEQFF

v_call: TRBV5-6
j_call: TRBJ1-1
cdr3_aa: CASSLGGGTEAFF

v_call: TRBV9
j_call: TRBJ2-5
cdr3_aa: CASSVGGSGGAGETQYF

v_call: TRBV5-6
j_call: TRBJ2-1
cdr3_aa: CASSWDRNNEQFF

v_call: TRBV7-9
j_call: TRBJ1-2
cdr3_aa: CASTIISTGNYGYTF

v_call: TRBV5-4
j_call: TRBJ2-5
cdr3_aa: CASSYRQGSYQETQYF

v_call: TRBV10-2
j_call: TRBJ2-1
cdr3_aa: CASSERSISYNEQFF

v_call: TRBV7-9
j_call: TRBJ1-1
cdr3_aa: CASSFRQGSTEAFF

v_call: TRBV10-3
j_call: TRBJ1-5
cdr3_aa: CAISDSDRGYQPQHF

v_call: TRBV5-1
j_call: TRBJ1-2
cdr3_aa: CASSLQGDYGYTF

v_call: TRBV15
j_call: TRBJ1-6
cdr3_aa: CATSRVFSQGGSPLHF

v_call: TRBV30
j_call: TRBJ1-2
cdr3_aa: CACPRGRGWDGYTF

v_call: TRBV6-5
j_call: TRBJ2-6
cdr3_aa: CASWGGANVLTF

v_call: TRBV5-6
j_call: TRBJ2-2
cdr3_aa: CASGGADTGELFF

v_call: TRBV7-9
j_call: TRBJ2-1
cdr3_aa: CASSLRRDRGHGEQFF

v_call: TRBV9
j_call: TRBJ1-2
cdr3_aa: CASSAEGYGYTF

v_call: TRBV18
j_call: TRBJ2-2
cdr3_aa: CASSPRTGINTGELFF

v_call: TRBV7-2
j_call: TRBJ1-1
cdr3_aa: CASSFDWDSEAFF

v_call: TRBV7-9
j_call: TRBJ2-4
cdr3_aa: CASSLSIFGKNIQYF

v_call: TRBV28
j_call: TRBJ2-7
cdr3_aa: CASEGQGTYEQYF